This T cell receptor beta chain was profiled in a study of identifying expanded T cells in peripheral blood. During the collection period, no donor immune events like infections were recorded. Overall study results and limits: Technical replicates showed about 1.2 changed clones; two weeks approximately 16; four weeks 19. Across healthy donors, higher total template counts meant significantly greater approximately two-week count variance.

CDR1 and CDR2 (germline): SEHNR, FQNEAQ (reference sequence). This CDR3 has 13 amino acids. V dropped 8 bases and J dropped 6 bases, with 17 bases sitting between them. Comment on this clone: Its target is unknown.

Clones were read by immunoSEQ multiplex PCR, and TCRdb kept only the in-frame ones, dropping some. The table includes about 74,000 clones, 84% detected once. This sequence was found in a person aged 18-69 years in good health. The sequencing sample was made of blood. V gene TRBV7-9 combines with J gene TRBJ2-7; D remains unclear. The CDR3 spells CASQPPFLLEQYF. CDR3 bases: TGTGCCAGCCAACCCCCTTTTCTGCTCGAGCAGTACTTC.